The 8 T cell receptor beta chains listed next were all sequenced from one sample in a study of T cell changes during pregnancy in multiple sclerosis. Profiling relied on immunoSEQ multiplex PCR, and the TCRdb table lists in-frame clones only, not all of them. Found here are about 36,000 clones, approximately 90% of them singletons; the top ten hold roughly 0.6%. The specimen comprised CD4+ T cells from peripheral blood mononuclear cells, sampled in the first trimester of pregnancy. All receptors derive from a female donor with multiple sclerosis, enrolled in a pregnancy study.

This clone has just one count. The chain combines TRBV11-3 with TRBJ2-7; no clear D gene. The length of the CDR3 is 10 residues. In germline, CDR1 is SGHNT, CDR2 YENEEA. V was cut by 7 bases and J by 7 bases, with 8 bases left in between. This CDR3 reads CASTSREQYF. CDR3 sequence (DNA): TGTGCCAGCACCTCGCGGGAGCAGTACTTC.

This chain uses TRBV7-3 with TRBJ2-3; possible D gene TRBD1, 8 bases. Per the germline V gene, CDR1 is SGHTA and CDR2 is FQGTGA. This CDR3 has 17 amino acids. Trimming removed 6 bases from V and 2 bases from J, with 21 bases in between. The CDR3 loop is CASSPGGRGGVTDTQYF. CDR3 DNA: TGTGCCAGCAGTCCAGGGGGCCGGGGAGGGGTCACAGATACGCAGTATTTT.

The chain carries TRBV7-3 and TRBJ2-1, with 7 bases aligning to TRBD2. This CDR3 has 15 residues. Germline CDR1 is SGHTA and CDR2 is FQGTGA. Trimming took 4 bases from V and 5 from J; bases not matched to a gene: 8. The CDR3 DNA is TGTGCCAGCAGCTCGTTGGGGAGGGCCGACAATGAGCAGTTCTTC. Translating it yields CASSSLGRADNEQFF.

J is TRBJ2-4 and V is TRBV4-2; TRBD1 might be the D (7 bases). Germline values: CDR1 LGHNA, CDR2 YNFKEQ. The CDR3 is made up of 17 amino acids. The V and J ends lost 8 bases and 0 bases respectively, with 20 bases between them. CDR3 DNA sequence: TGTGCCAGCTCAGGGGGGAGACAGGGATTAGCCAAAAACATTCAGTACTTC. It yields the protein CASSGGRQGLAKNIQYF.

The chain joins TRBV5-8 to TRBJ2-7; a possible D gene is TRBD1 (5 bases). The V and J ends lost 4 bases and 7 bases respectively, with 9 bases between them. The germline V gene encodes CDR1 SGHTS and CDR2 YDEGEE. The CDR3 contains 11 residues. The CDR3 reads CASSPRVEQYF. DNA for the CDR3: TGTGCCAGCAGCCCCAGGGTTGAGCAGTACTTC.

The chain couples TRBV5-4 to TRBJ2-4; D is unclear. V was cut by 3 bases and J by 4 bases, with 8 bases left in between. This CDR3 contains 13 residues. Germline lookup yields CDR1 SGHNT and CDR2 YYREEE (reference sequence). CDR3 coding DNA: TGTGCCAGCAGCTCCACAGTGAAAAACATTCAGTACTTC. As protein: CASSSTVKNIQYF.

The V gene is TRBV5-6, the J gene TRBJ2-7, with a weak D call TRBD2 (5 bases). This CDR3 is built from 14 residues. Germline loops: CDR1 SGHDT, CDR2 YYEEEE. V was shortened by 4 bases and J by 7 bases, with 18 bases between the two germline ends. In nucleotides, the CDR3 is TGTGCCAGCAGCCCTGTTAACCGAGGGCATGAGCAGTACTTC. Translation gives CASSPVNRGHEQYF.

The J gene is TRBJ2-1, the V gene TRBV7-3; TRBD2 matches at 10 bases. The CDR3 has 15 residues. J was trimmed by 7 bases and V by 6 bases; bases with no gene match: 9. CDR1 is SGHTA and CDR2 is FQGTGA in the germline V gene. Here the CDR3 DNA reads TGTGCCAGCAGTTACGCTAGCGGGAGTTTGAATGAGCAGTTCTTC. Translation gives CASSYASGSLNEQFF.